Following are 18 T cell receptor beta chains from one sample sequenced in a study of cytomegalovirus exposure and HLA in healthy donors. Data came from immunoSEQ multiplex PCR; TCRdb stores just in-frame clones and leaves some out. The data show approximately 64,000 clones, around 89% seen once. The specimen was PBMCs. Receptors were obtained from a woman under 30 in good health and CMV-seronegative.

V is TRBV19 and J is TRBJ2-5; a weak D match, TRBD1 (6 bases). V dropped 5 bases and J dropped 5 bases, with 15 bases sitting between them. The V gene's germline CDR1 is LNHDA and CDR2 SQIVND (reference sequence). The CDR3 contains 14 residues. This chain's CDR3 is CASSFRGSLETQYF. CDR3 DNA: TGTGCCAGTAGTTTCAGGGGTTCCCTGGAGACCCAGTACTTC.

V is TRBV5-1 and J is TRBJ2-5; D unresolved. The CDR3 consists of 11 residues. The V and J ends lost 4 bases and 3 bases respectively, with 4 bases between them. Germline V gives CDR1 SGHRS, CDR2 YFSETQ. CDR3 protein: CASSAKETQYF. The CDR3, as DNA: TGCGCCAGCAGCGCGAAAGAGACCCAGTACTTC.

This sequence joins TRBV6-1 and TRBJ1-5; 7 nucleotides match TRBD1. Germline lookup yields CDR1 MNHNS and CDR2 SASEGT. The V segment lost 3 bases and the J segment 10 bases; nucleotides outside the gene matches: 9. CDR3 length: 14 residues. DNA of the CDR3: TGTGCCAGCAGTGAGTCGAGCGACAGGGCTCCCCAGCATTTT. Its protein product is CASSESSDRAPQHF.

This clone occurred once. The chain recombines TRBV28 with TRBJ2-5, with D unresolved. Germline CDR1 is MDHEN and CDR2 is SYDVKM. V was trimmed by 6 bases and J by 2 bases, leaving 7 bases between them. The CDR3 is 12 residues long. For the CDR3, the DNA is TGTGCCAGCAGCAAACAGCAAGAGACCCAGTACTTC. Encoded protein: CASSKQQETQYF.

The chain is built from TRBV9 and TRBJ2-2, with TRBD2 as a possible D gene (6 bases). CDR1 and CDR2 (germline): SGDLS, YYNGEE. Between the trimmed V and J ends, which lost 0 bases and 0 bases, there was a span of 6 bases. This CDR3 has 15 residues. As DNA, the CDR3 is TGTGCCAGCAGCGTAGGGGGGGCGAACACCGGGGAGCTGTTTTTT. Its protein product is CASSVGGANTGELFF.

This chain joins TRBV29-1 and TRBJ1-2; 9 nucleotides match TRBD1. Germline CDR1 reads SQVTM; CDR2 reads ANQGSEA. This CDR3 region has 14 residues. The V segment lost 6 bases and the J segment 7 bases; nucleotides outside the gene matches: 12. The DNA for the CDR3 is TGCAGCGTGACCGGGACAGGGATCTCCTCTGGCTACACCTTC. Residues: CSVTGTGISSGYTF. Supplemented by reference TRBV29-1 and TRBJ1-2, the full variable domain reads SAVISQKPSRDICQRGTSLTIQCQVDSQVTMMFWYRQQPGQSLTLIATANQGSEATYESGFVIDKFPISRPNLTFSTLTVSNMSPEDSSIYLCSVTGTGISSGYTFGSGTRLTVV.

The chain links TRBV4-3 to TRBJ2-7, with D possibly matching TRBD2 (5 bases). The germline V gene has CDR1 LGHNA and CDR2 YSLEER. Trimming removed 0 bases from V and 0 bases from J, with 9 bases in between. The CDR3 length is 15 residues. This chain's CDR3 is CASSQDLLVSYEQYF. For the CDR3, the DNA is TGCGCCAGCAGCCAAGACCTACTAGTCTCCTACGAGCAGTACTTC.

The rearrangement links TRBV5-6 to TRBJ2-7; 8 positions agree with TRBD1. The CDR3 has 16 residues. V dropped 4 bases and J dropped 6; count of bases not matched to a gene: 15. Germline V gene data show CDR1 as SGHDT and CDR2 as YYEEEE. The CDR3 protein is CASSDKNRGYSGEQYF. The DNA for the CDR3 is TGTGCCAGCAGCGATAAAAACAGGGGGTATAGCGGCGAGCAGTACTTC. Based on the CDR3 plus reference TRBV5-6 and TRBJ2-7, the full variable domain is DAGVTQSPTHLIKTRGQQVTLRCSPKSGHDTVSWYQQALGQGPQFIFQYYEEEERQRGNFPDRFSGHQFPNYSSELNVNALLLGDSALYLCASSDKNRGYSGEQYFGPGTRLTVT.

J is TRBJ1-3 and V is TRBV5-5, with D uncertain. CDR1 is SGHKS and CDR2 is YYEKEE in the germline V gene (reference sequence). The germline V and J ends were trimmed by 2 bases and 0 bases, with 15 bases remaining between them. The CDR3 has 17 residues. Written as DNA, the CDR3 is TGTGCCAGCAGCTTTCTGAGGGCACCTAACTCTGGAAACACCATATATTTT. It is translated as CASSFLRAPNSGNTIYF.

The chain links TRBV7-9 to TRBJ2-4, with 7 bases matching TRBD2. The CDR3 covers 13 residues. J gave up 7 bases and V 8 bases, and 8 bases lay outside the gene matches. Germline CDR1 reads SEHNR; CDR2 reads FQNEAQ (reference sequence). CDR3 bases: TGTGCCAGCGTTCCCCTGGGGGGGAACATTCAGTACTTC. Its protein product is CASVPLGGNIQYF.

The chain has TRBV27 and TRBJ2-1, with a weak D call TRBD1 (5 bases). Deletions cut 2 bases from V and 3 bases from J, with 5 bases between. CDR1 and CDR2 (germline): MNHEY, SMNVEV (reference sequence). The CDR3 length is 13 residues. The CDR3 bases are TGTGCCAGCAGTTTAGACAGCTACAATGAGCAGTTCTTC. Amino acid sequence: CASSLDSYNEQFF.

V is TRBV11-2 and J is TRBJ2-2; no clear D. The CDR3 is made up of 17 amino acids. Trimming stripped 5 bases from V and 1 base from J, with 17 bases between. Germline CDR1 is SGHAT and CDR2 is FQNNGV. CDR3 nucleotide sequence: TGTGCCAGCAGCCCCAGTGCCGACTTTAGGAACACCGGGGAGCTGTTTTTT. Translating gives CASSPSADFRNTGELFF.

The chain uses TRBV28 and TRBJ1-4; a weak D match, TRBD1 (5 bases). CDR3 size: 12 residues. Between the trimmed V and J ends, which lost 2 bases and 8 bases, there was a span of 6 bases. Germline V gene lookup returns CDR1 MDHEN and CDR2 SYDVKM. CDR3 DNA sequence: TGTGCCAGCAGTTTACAGGGCGAAAAACTGTTTTTT. Translating it yields CASSLQGEKLFF. Full variable domain (remainder filled in from reference TRBV28 and TRBJ1-4): DVKVTQSSRYLVKRTGEKVFLECVQDMDHENMFWYRQDPGLGLRLIYFSYDVKMKEKGDIPEGYSVSREKKERFSLILESASTNQTSMYLCASSLQGEKLFFGSGTQLSVL.

CDR3 in amino acids: CASSLGGLGDTEAFF. The CDR3 region has the DNA TGTGCCAGCAGCTTAGGAGGCCTGGGTGATACTGAAGCTTTCTTT. The chain uses TRBV11-2 and TRBJ1-1, with D unclear. With 1 base removed from V and 5 bases from J, the gap between germline ends came to 14 bases. The CDR3 loop spans 15 amino acids. In germline, CDR1 is SGHAT, CDR2 FQNNGV.

The chain carries TRBV27 and TRBJ2-1; D possibly corresponds to TRBD2 (5 bases). This CDR3 is 14 amino acids long. The ends were cut back, 3 bases at V and 1 base at J, with 7 bases in the middle. Per the germline V gene, CDR1 is MNHEY and CDR2 is SMNVEV (reference sequence). The CDR3 nucleotides are TGTGCCAGCAGTTTCACGGGGTCCTACAATGAGCAGTTCTTC. It translates to CASSFTGSYNEQFF.

The chain uses TRBV9 and TRBJ2-3; 10 bases map to TRBD2. With V trimmed by 4 bases and J by 0 bases, 11 bases remained unmatched. Germline lookup yields CDR1 SGDLS and CDR2 YYNGEE. The CDR3 loop spans 18 amino acids. CDR3 residues: CASSRGLADIGSTDTQYF. CDR3 nucleotide sequence: TGTGCCAGCAGCAGAGGACTAGCGGACATCGGAAGCACAGATACGCAGTATTTT.

This chain links TRBV30 with TRBJ1-3; no definite D call. Between the trimmed V and J ends, which lost 8 bases and 4 bases, there was a span of 15 bases. Germline V gives CDR1 GTSNPN, CDR2 SVGIG (reference sequence). The length of the CDR3 is 13 residues. The CDR3 nucleotides are TGTGCCGGCCGCTCGATCGGGGGAAACACCATATATTTT. Its translation is CAGRSIGGNTIYF.

The V call is TRBV27, the J call TRBJ2-1; 10 positions agree with TRBD1. The CDR3 loop spans 15 amino acids. The V gene end was trimmed by 2 bases and the J gene end by 8 bases; junction bases not matched to a gene: 6. CDR1 is MNHEY and CDR2 is SMNVEV in the germline V gene (reference sequence). In DNA, the CDR3 is TGTGCCAGCAGTTTAAGGGGACAGGGGAGCTATGAGCAGTTCTTC. It yields the protein CASSLRGQGSYEQFF.